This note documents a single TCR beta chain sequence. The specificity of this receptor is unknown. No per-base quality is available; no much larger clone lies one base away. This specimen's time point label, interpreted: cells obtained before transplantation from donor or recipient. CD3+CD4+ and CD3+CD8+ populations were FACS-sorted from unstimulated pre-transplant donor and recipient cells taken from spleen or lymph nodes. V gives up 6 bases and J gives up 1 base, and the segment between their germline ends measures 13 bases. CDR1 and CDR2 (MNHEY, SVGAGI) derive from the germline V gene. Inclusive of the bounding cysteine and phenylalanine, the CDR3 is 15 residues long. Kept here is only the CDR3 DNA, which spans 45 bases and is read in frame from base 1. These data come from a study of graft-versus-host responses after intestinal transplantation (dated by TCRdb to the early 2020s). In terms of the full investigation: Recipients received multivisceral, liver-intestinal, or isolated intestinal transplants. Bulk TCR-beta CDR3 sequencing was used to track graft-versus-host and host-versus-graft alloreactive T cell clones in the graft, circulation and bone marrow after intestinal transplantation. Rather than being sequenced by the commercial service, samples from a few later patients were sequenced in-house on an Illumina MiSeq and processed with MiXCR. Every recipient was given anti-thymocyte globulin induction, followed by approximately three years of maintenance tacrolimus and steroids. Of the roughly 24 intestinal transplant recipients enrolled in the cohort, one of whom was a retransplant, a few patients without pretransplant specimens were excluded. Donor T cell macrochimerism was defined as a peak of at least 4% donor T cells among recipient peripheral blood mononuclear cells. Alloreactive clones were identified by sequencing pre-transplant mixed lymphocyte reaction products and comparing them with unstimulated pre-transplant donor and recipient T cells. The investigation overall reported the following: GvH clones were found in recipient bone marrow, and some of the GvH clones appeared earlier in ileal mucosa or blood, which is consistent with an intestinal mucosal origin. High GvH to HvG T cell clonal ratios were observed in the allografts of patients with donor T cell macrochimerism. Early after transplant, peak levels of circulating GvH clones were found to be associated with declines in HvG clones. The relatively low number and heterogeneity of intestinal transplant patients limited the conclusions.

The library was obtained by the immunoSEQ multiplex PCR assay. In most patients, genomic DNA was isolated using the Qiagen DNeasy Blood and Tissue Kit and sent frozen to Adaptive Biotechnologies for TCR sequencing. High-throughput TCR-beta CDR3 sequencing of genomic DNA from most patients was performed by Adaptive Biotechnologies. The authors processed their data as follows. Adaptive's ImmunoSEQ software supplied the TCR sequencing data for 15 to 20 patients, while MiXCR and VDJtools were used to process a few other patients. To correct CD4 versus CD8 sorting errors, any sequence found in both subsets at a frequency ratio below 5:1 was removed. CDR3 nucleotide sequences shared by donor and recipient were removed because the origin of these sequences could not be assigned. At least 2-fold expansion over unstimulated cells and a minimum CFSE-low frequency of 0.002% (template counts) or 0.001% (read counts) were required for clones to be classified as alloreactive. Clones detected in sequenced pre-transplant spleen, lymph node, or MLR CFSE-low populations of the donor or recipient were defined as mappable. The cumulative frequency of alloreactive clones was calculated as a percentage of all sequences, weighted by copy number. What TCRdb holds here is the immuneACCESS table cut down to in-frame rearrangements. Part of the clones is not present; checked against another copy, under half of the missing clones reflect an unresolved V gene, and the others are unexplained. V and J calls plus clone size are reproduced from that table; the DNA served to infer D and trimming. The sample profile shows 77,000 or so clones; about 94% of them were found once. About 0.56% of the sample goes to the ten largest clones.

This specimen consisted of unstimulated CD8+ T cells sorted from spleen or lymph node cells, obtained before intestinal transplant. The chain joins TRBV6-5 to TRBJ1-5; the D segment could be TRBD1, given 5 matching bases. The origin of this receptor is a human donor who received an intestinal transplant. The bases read TGTGCCAGCAGCCCTGGGGGGGGGAGCAATCAGCCCCAGCATTTT. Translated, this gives CASSPGGGSNQPQHF.